Below are 27 T cell receptor beta chains sequenced from a single sample in a study of blood T cells in healthy people across ages. PCR was performed a second time for about 7 to 11 cycles using a sample-barcoded 5' primer and a J-beta primer mix. TCRdb reanalysed the 5' RACE reads using MiXCR and keeps one entry per CDR3 protein. Here the sample spans 1.5 million to 2 million distinct CDR3 sequences, roughly 28% being singletons. Sequenced sample: blood. Receptors originate from a woman under 40 in good health.

This clonotype came up a few times. The chain joins TRBV6-2 or TRBV6-3 to TRBJ1-1; D remains ambiguous. The CDR3 contains 11 residues. CDR1 MNHEY and CDR2 SVGEGT come from the germline V gene. The germline V and J ends were trimmed by 4 bases and 3 bases, with 3 bases remaining between them. CDR3 protein: CASSSHTEAFF. CDR3 coding DNA: TGTGCCAGCAGTTCTCACACTGAAGCTTTCTTT.

This clonotype was observed many times. This chain uses TRBV5-1 with TRBJ2-7; the D gene is possibly TRBD1 (5 bases). The germline CDR1 and CDR2 sequences are SGHRS and YFSETQ. Trimming cost V 3 bases and J 5 bases, with 15 bases left between them. This CDR3 region has 14 residues. The CDR3 loop is CASSSVRTSNEQYF. In DNA, the CDR3 is TGCGCCAGCAGCTCTGTCCGGACAAGCAACGAGCAGTACTTC.

The table lists this clonotype with a few counts. The chain joins TRBV10-1 to TRBJ2-1; D might be TRBD1 or TRBD2, each matching 5 bases. Trimming pared 0 bases from V and 10 bases from J, leaving 19 bases between. The CDR3 consists of 16 residues. The germline V gene encodes CDR1 WNHNN and CDR2 SYGVQD (reference sequence). The CDR3, as DNA: TGCGCCAGCAGTGAGTCTTTTGGGACGGACGTAGGCGAGCAGTTCTTC. This sequence encodes CASSESFGTDVGEQFF.

This clonotype was picked up a small number of times. V is TRBV20-1 and J is TRBJ2-7; the D gene is possibly TRBD1 (6 bases). The CDR3 has 15 amino acids. Trimming removed 0 bases at V and 2 bases at J, with 14 bases between. Germline CDR1 reads DFQATT; CDR2 reads SNEGSKA (reference sequence). The CDR3: CSARDPRGTTYEQYF. Here the CDR3 DNA reads TGCAGTGCTAGAGATCCCAGGGGCACTACCTACGAGCAGTACTTC.

Concerning this clonotype: A single base separates this from a much larger clone, so it may be a read error. This CDR3 reads CASPPEAGGNDGYTF. CDR3 in DNA: TGTGCCAGCCCACCAGAAGCAGGGGGTAATGATGGCTACACCTTC. The chain joins TRBV18 to TRBJ1-2, with TRBD1 matching over 7 bases. CDR1 is KGHSH and CDR2 is LQKENI in the germline V gene. The CDR3 length is 15 residues. Filled out from reference TRBV18 and TRBJ1-2, the complete variable domain reads NAGVMQNPRHLVRRRGQEARLRCSPMKGHSHVYWYRQLPEEGLKFMVYLQKENIIDESGMPKERFSAEFPKEGPSILRIQQVVRGDSAAYFCASPPEAGGNDGYTFGSGTRLTVV.

The V gene is TRBV29-1, the J gene TRBJ1-5; 10 bases are a match to TRBD1. Germline CDR1 reads SQVTM; CDR2 reads ANQGSEA. Trimming at V came to 6 bases and at J to 6 bases, leaving 11 bases not matched to a gene. This CDR3 is built from 15 residues. CDR3 amino acids: CSVTTGTGATQPQHF. As DNA, the CDR3 is TGCAGCGTAACAACCGGGACAGGGGCCACTCAGCCCCAGCATTTT.

This clonotype was seen at least ten times. This sequence joins TRBV6-5 and TRBJ2-7; tentatively, D is TRBD1 (6 bases). V was trimmed by 6 bases and J by 1 base, leaving 19 bases between them. CDR1 is MNHEY and CDR2 is SVGAGI in the germline V gene. This CDR3 is 16 amino acids long. CDR3 amino acids: CASSRSTSQGSYEQYF. The DNA of the CDR3 is TGTGCCAGCAGCCGATCAACTAGTCAGGGGTCCTACGAGCAGTACTTC.

This clonotype was counted ten times or more. The chain has TRBV4-1 and TRBJ2-1, with a tentative D call TRBD1 (5 bases). V was clipped by 4 bases and J by 4 bases, with 17 bases between them. This CDR3 is 16 amino acids long. Germline lookup yields CDR1 MGHRA and CDR2 YSYEKL. DNA for the CDR3: TGCGCCAGCAGCCCTGGCAGGGCGGTCGGTTACAATGAGCAGTTCTTC. This sequence encodes CASSPGRAVGYNEQFF.

The V call is TRBV20-1, the J call TRBJ2-7, with D maybe TRBD2 (5 bases). Trimming left V 0 bases short and J 3 bases short, with 12 bases between. The CDR3 is 14 residues long. CDR1 and CDR2 (germline): DFQATT, SNEGSKA (reference sequence). CDR3 loop: CSARDPSLIYEQYF. The CDR3, as DNA: TGCAGTGCTAGAGACCCTAGCCTTATCTACGAGCAGTACTTC.

This clonotype was detected ten times or more. The rearrangement joins TRBV9 to TRBJ2-5, with TRBD2 identical over 15 bases. The V gene's germline CDR1 is SGDLS and CDR2 YYNGEE. The CDR3 runs 16 residues. Trimming took 3 bases from V and 5 from J; bases not matched to a gene: 5. CDR3 nucleotides: TGTGCCAGCAGCGGGACTAGCGGGGGGGCCGGGGAGACCCAGTACTTC. Its protein is CASSGTSGGAGETQYF.

This clonotype was observed at least ten times. CDR3 sequence reads: CASSQDRNRETYNSPLHF. The CDR3 DNA reads TGCGCCAGCAGCCAAGATCGGAACAGGGAGACCTATAATTCACCCCTCCACTTT. The V gene is TRBV4-3, the J gene TRBJ1-6, with TRBD1 as a possible D gene (6 bases). This CDR3 comprises 18 residues. Germline V lookup: CDR1 LGHNA, CDR2 YSLEER. The V and J ends lost 0 bases and 2 bases respectively, with 14 bases between them.

This clonotype was seen a few times. This chain links TRBV20-1 with TRBJ2-1; TRBD2 matches 12 bases. Trimming removed 3 bases from V and 6 bases from J; junction bases left unmatched: 6. Germline V gene sequence: CDR1 DFQATT, CDR2 SNEGSKA (reference sequence). The CDR3 consists of 15 residues. CDR3 bases: TGCAGTGCTAGCCTAGCGGGGGGGTTTGTCAATGAGCAGTTCTTC. As protein: CSASLAGGFVNEQFF.

The chain uses TRBV2 and TRBJ2-3, with TRBD2 as a possible D gene (5 bases). Trimming cost V 4 bases and J 2 bases, with 13 bases left between them. This CDR3 has 15 residues. Germline CDR1 is SNHLY and CDR2 is FYNNEI. This CDR3 is CASSVERSHTDTQYF. CDR3 bases: TGTGCCAGCAGTGTCGAGCGGAGCCACACAGATACGCAGTATTTT.

V and J are TRBV10-3 and TRBJ1-2; tentative D call: TRBD1 (5 bases). Germline V lookup: CDR1 ENHRY, CDR2 SYGVKD. The CDR3 sequence is 14 residues long. V lost 6 bases to trimming and J lost 0 bases, with 11 bases between them. The CDR3 loop is CAISQGPANYGYTF. The CDR3 nucleotides read TGTGCCATCAGCCAGGGCCCAGCTAACTATGGCTACACCTTC.

This clonotype was picked up many times. The chain joins TRBV27 to TRBJ2-7; D ambiguous. The CDR3 extends over 13 amino acids. CDR1 is MNHEY and CDR2 is SMNVEV in the germline V gene (reference sequence). With 5 bases removed from V and 3 bases from J, the gap between germline ends came to 11 bases. The CDR3 nucleotides read TGTGCCAGCAGTCCACCTTGGGGCTACGAGCAGTACTTC. As protein: CASSPPWGYEQYF.

The rearrangement links TRBV7-9 to TRBJ1-2; a possible D gene is TRBD1 (5 bases). The V and J ends lost 1 base and 3 bases respectively, with 12 bases between them. CDR1 and CDR2 from the germline V gene are SEHNR and FQNEAQ (reference sequence). The CDR3 consists of 15 residues. The CDR3 nucleotides read TGTGCCAGCAGCTTAGTGGGAGGGGTGCACTATGGCTACACCTTC. This translates into CASSLVGGVHYGYTF.

V and J are TRBV11-2 and TRBJ2-1, with TRBD2 matching 7 bases. The germline V gene has CDR1 SGHAT and CDR2 FQNNGV. The CDR3 spans 14 residues. V was clipped by 3 bases and J by 6 bases; unmatched bases: 5. The CDR3 DNA sequence: TGTGCCAGCAGCTTCGGCGGGGGAACCAATGAGCAGTTCTTC. Protein sequence: CASSFGGGTNEQFF. Supplemented by reference TRBV11-2 and TRBJ2-1, the full variable domain reads EAGVAQSPRYKIIEKRQSVAFWCNPISGHATLYWYQQILGQGPKLLIQFQNNGVVDDSQLPKDRFSAERLKGVDSTLKIQPAKLEDSAVYLCASSFGGGTNEQFFGPGTRLTVL.

V gene TRBV7-2 combines with J gene TRBJ2-7; no clear D. The CDR3 sequence is 15 residues long. V lost 0 bases to trimming and J lost 1 base, with 10 bases between them. CDR1 and CDR2 (germline): SGHTA, FQGNSA. The CDR3 bases are TGTGCCAGCAGCTTAGCGCCAGCAACTTCCTACGAGCAGTACTTC. Its protein product is CASSLAPATSYEQYF.

In nucleotides, the CDR3 is TGTGCCAGCAGCTTCCAGGGAGGGACTGGCAATGAGCAGTACTTC. It translates to CASSFQGGTGNEQYF. The chain recombines TRBV11-2 with TRBJ2-5; 7 nucleotides match TRBD2. Per germline, CDR1 SGHAT and CDR2 FQNNGV. This CDR3 has 15 amino acids. The V and J ends lost 3 bases and 11 bases, in that order; junction bases with no gene match: 15. The variable domain in full, with the rest retrieved from reference TRBV11-2 and TRBJ2-5, is EAGVAQSPRYKIIEKRQSVAFWCNPISGHATLYWYQQILGQGPKLLIQFQNNGVVDDSQLPKDRFSAERLKGVDSTLKIQPAKLEDSAVYLCASSFQGGTGNEQYFGPGTRLLVL.

The sample holds a few counts of this clonotype. The chain combines TRBV29-1 with TRBJ1-1; D is uncertain. Trimming removed 6 bases from V and 7 bases from J, with 15 bases in between. The CDR3 totals 12 residues. Germline loops: CDR1 SQVTM, CDR2 ANQGSEA. CDR3 amino acids: CSVGRGTDEAFF. The DNA of the CDR3 is TGCAGCGTCGGACGGGGAACGGATGAAGCTTTCTTT.

This sequence joins TRBV24-1 and TRBJ2-3; 9 nucleotides align to TRBD2. V lost 4 bases to trimming and J lost 6 bases; unmatched junction nucleotides: 7. This CDR3 region has 15 residues. Germline loops: CDR1 KGHDR, CDR2 SFDVKD. CDR3 nucleotides: TGTGCCACCAGTGAGACTAGCGGCCCCCTTGATACGCAGTATTTT. Its protein product is CATSETSGPLDTQYF.

V usage is TRBV5-1 and J usage is TRBJ1-1, with D unresolved. CDR1 and CDR2 (germline): SGHRS, YFSETQ. Trimming cost V 4 bases and J 1 base, with 8 bases left between them. The CDR3 is 13 amino acids. The CDR3 bases are TGCGCCAGCAGCCAACCACCGAACACTGAAGCTTTCTTT. This codes for CASSQPPNTEAFF.

The V call is TRBV7-9, the J call TRBJ1-2, with 8 bases fitting TRBD1. J gave up 4 bases and V 5 bases, and 6 bases lay outside the gene matches. The CDR3 runs to 14 residues. CDR1 and CDR2 from the germline V gene are SEHNR and FQNEAQ (reference sequence). The CDR3: CASSTGTGRYGYTF. In DNA, the CDR3 is TGTGCCAGCAGCACCGGGACAGGTCGCTATGGCTACACCTTC.

The gene calls are TRBV12-3 or TRBV12-4 and TRBJ2-5; 12 bases are a match to TRBD2. The CDR3 loop spans 15 amino acids. The junction had 9 bases not matched to a gene; V was cut back by 3 bases and J by 10 bases. CDR3 region: CASSFSSGRDGGQYF. The DNA for the CDR3 is TGTGCCAGCAGTTTTTCTAGCGGGAGGGATGGGGGCCAGTACTTC.

On this clonotype: Given a far larger clone just one base away, this is likely a sequencing read error. This chain connects TRBV10-2 to TRBJ2-1; D not resolved. Trimming took off 6 bases at V and 4 bases at J, with 10 bases between the two ends. The CDR3 has 13 residues. Per the germline V gene, CDR1 is WSHSY and CDR2 is SAAADI. The CDR3 DNA reads TGCGCCAGCAGGGAAGGAGAGTACAATGAGCAGTTCTTC. Its protein is CASREGEYNEQFF.

Only a few counts were recorded for this clonotype. The gene calls are TRBV20-1 and TRBJ2-4, with D perhaps TRBD1 (6 bases). The assigned J gene may be wrong: the sequence end matches TRBJ2-7 better. Germline V gene sequence: CDR1 DFQATT, CDR2 SNEGSKA (reference sequence). The CDR3 totals 12 residues. The CDR3 bases are TGCAGTGCTAGCGTCCCGGACAGCGAGCAGTACTTC. Encoded protein: CSASVPDSEQYF.

This clonotype was found a few times. The chain joins TRBV5-1 to TRBJ1-1, with D maybe TRBD1 (5 bases). Trimming stripped 0 bases from V and 8 bases from J, with 8 bases between. CDR1 SGHRS and CDR2 YFSETQ come from the germline V gene. The CDR3 has 12 residues. CDR3 coding DNA: TGCGCCAGCAGCTTGGGGAACAGGGAAGCTTTCTTT. Its translation: CASSLGNREAFF.